The T cell receptor (beta chain) described here comes from a study of T cells after yellow fever vaccination. Study-wide points: From the bulk population, abundant clonotypes could contaminate and appear within FACS-sorted repertoires. Across the CD4 and CD8 compartments, a small share of clonotypes was present in both.

Per the germline V gene, CDR1 is GTSNPN and CDR2 is SVGIG (reference sequence). The CDR3 runs 15 residues. The V and J ends lost 0 bases and 6 bases respectively, with 15 bases between them. This clonotype was counted only a few times. Antigen unknown. From the 5' RACE reads, TCRdb called clonotypes with MiXCR, one entry per CDR3 protein. Here the sample spans some 350,000 distinct CDR3 sequences, around 10% being singletons. V and J are TRBV30 and TRBJ2-4; TRBD1 is a possible D gene (5 bases). Source: PBMCs, taken on the day of the first yellow fever vaccination. The origin of this receptor is a young man who received the YFV17D yellow fever vaccine. Here the CDR3 DNA reads TGTGCCTGGAGTGTATCTGGGGCGCAGGTAAACATTCAGTACTTC. Its protein is CAWSVSGAQVNIQYF.